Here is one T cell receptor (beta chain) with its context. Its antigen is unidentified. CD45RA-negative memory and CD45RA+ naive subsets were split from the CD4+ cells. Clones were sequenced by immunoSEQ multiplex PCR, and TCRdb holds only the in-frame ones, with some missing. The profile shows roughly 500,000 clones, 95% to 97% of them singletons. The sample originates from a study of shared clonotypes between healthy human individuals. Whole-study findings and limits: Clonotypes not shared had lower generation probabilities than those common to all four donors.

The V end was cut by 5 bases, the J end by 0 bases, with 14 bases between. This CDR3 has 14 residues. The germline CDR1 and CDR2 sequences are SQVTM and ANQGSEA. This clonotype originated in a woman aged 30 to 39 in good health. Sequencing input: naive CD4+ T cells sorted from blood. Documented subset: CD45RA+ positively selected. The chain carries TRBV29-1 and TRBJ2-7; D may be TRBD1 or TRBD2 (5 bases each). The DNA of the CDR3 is TGCAGCGTTTCCCAGGGACCCTACTCCTACGAGCAGTACTTC. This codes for CSVSQGPYSYEQYF.